The sequence of this TCR beta chain was determined in a study of CD8 T cells in Susac syndrome. Random-hexamer reverse transcription was applied to about 0.45 to 1 ug RNA. A multiplex approach, immunoSEQ multiplex PCR, amplified TCR beta CDR3 across 54 Vbeta and 13 Jbeta. TCRdb reprocessed the immunoSEQ multiplex PCR reads via MiXCR and lists one record per CDR3 protein. The sample includes about 69,000 distinct CDR3 sequences, around 90% seen only once; the top ten take 0.5%. This clonotype appeared a few times. The sequenced target, TCR beta, came from blood CD8+ and CD4+ T cells. Purification of the CD8+ and CD4+ T cells relied on negative isolation, and TEMRA cells underwent FACS enrichment. The CDR3 contains 14 residues. Unmatched junction bases numbered 8, after V lost 3 bases and J lost 4 bases. Germline V gene lookup returns CDR1 DFQATT and CDR2 SNEGSKA (reference sequence).

V usage is TRBV20-1 and J usage is TRBJ2-7; 8 bases are a match to TRBD2. Sequencing was carried out using CD8+ T cells from PBMCs. This sequence originates from a human donor with multiple sclerosis. CDR3 DNA: TGCAGTGCTAGTGGGCTAGCGGGTCCTTACGAGCAGTACTTC. Its translation is CSASGLAGPYEQYF.